This passage covers 17 T cell receptor beta chains from one sample sequenced in a study of cytomegalovirus exposure and HLA in healthy donors. Both 60 Vbeta primers and 13 Jbeta primers went into the PCR. Measured with immunoSEQ multiplex PCR; TCRdb has only the in-frame clones, and not every one. The sample contains some 130,000 clones, approximately 70% of which appear only once. Sequenced material: PBMCs. Receptor source: a woman aged 55-70 years in good health and CMV-seropositive.

The V and J genes are TRBV7-9 and TRBJ2-1; 12 bases match TRBD2. The CDR3 is made up of 16 amino acids. Germline V gene sequence: CDR1 SEHNR, CDR2 FQNEAQ (reference sequence). The trim removed 4 bases at V and 7 bases at J, leaving 8 bases unmatched. In DNA form, the CDR3 reads TGTGCCAGCAGCTCCCCCTCTAGCGGGGGGGGGAATGAGCAGTTCTTC. Translated: CASSSPSSGGGNEQFF. Full variable domain (remainder filled in from reference TRBV7-9 and TRBJ2-1): DTGVSQNPRHKITKRGQNVTFRCDPISEHNRLYWYRQTLGQGPEFLTYFQNEAQLEKSRLLSDRFSAERPKGSFSTLEIQRTEQGDSAMYLCASSSPSSGGGNEQFFGPGTRLTVL.

This clone came up a few times. The genes are TRBV12-2 and TRBJ1-4; TRBD1, as called in the table, went unchecked against the DNA. TRBV12-2 is flagged as a pseudogene. The CDR3 is 23 amino acids. The CDR3 protein is CASRLGPRRGLARGEGAREKLFF. CDR3 nucleotide sequence: TGTGCAAGTCGCTTAGGCCCACGGCGCGGACTCGCTCGCGGTGAGGGGGCGCGAGAAAAACTGTTTTTT.

The V gene is TRBV5-6, the J gene TRBJ1-2, with 11 bases matching TRBD1. Germline-derived CDR1 and CDR2 are SGHDT and YYEEEE. The J segment lost 4 bases and the V segment lost 0 bases, leaving 5 bases of the junction unmatched. This CDR3 is 16 amino acids long. The CDR3 DNA sequence: TGTGCCAGCAGCTTGGCTTGGACAGGGGGCGCCTATGGCTACACCTTC. This gives the protein CASSLAWTGGAYGYTF.

The V call is TRBV7-9, the J call TRBJ1-6; D is unclear. CDR1 and CDR2 (germline): SEHNR, FQNEAQ (reference sequence). The V end lost 7 bases, the J end lost 6 bases, and 7 bases lay between the germline ends. CDR3 length: 12 amino acids. The CDR3 is CASTTSNSPLHF. The CDR3 DNA is TGTGCCAGCACGACAAGTAATTCACCCCTCCACTTT.

The chain joins TRBV6-1 to TRBJ1-3; no clear D. V lost 3 bases and J 0 bases, leaving 12 bases between the germline ends. This CDR3 spans 16 amino acids. Germline lookup yields CDR1 MNHNS and CDR2 SASEGT. The CDR3 spells CASSEVRNNSGNTIYF. The CDR3 nucleotides read TGTGCCAGCAGTGAGGTCAGGAATAACTCTGGAAACACCATATATTTT.

The rearrangement joins TRBV4-2 to TRBJ2-7; 9 bases align to TRBD1. V dropped 5 bases and J dropped 5; count of bases not matched to a gene: 13. The CDR3 covers 16 residues. In germline, CDR1 is LGHNA, CDR2 YNFKEQ. CDR3 nucleotides: TGTGCCAGCAGCACTCCGGGACAGGGTTTTAGAGACGAGCAGTACTTC. Amino acids: CASSTPGQGFRDEQYF.

The genes are TRBV2 and TRBJ2-1; tentative D call: TRBD2 (6 bases). V was pared by 4 bases and J by 5 bases, with 15 bases between. The CDR3 loop spans 15 amino acids. Germline CDR1 is SNHLY and CDR2 is FYNNEI. CDR3 DNA: TGTGCCAGCAGTGTGGGCGGGGTGGTCGACAATGAGCAGTTCTTC. As protein: CASSVGGVVDNEQFF.

V gene TRBV7-3 combines with J gene TRBJ2-5; 8 nucleotides agree with TRBD1. Trimming cost V 5 bases and J 4 bases; bases outside gene matches: 12. The germline gives CDR1 SGHTA, CDR2 FQGTGA. The CDR3 is 16 amino acids. Written as DNA, the CDR3 is TGTGCCAGCAGCCTTAACGGGCAGGGGGCACTAGAGACCCAGTACTTC. Translating it yields CASSLNGQGALETQYF.

This chain uses TRBV10-3 with TRBJ2-4; perhaps TRBD1 as D (5 bases). This CDR3 is 14 amino acids long. Germline values: CDR1 ENHRY, CDR2 SYGVKD. Trimming removed 4 bases at V and 4 bases at J, with 11 bases between. The DNA of the CDR3 is TGTGCCATCAGTGCAGGGATGGAGAAAAACATTCAGTACTTC. Protein: CAISAGMEKNIQYF.

This chain's CDR3 is CATAGGGFEKLFF. The CDR3 DNA follows: TGTGCCACCGCAGGGGGCGGGTTTGAAAAACTGTTTTTT. J is TRBJ1-4 and V is TRBV27; TRBD1 aligns across 8 bases. This CDR3 spans 13 amino acids. CDR1 and CDR2 from the germline V gene are MNHEY and SMNVEV (reference sequence). J was trimmed by 7 bases and V by 10 bases; bases with no gene match: 8.

This chain joins TRBV4-1 and TRBJ2-4, with D maybe TRBD1 (5 bases). V was clipped by 0 bases and J by 7 bases, with 7 bases between them. CDR3 length: 13 residues. CDR1 MGHRA and CDR2 YSYEKL come from the germline V gene. The CDR3 is CASSQEQVNIQYF. In DNA, the CDR3 is TGCGCCAGCAGCCAAGAACAGGTGAACATTCAGTACTTC.

The chain combines TRBV6-1 with TRBJ2-3; D ambiguous. Deletions cut 9 bases from V and 0 bases from J, with 4 bases between. The CDR3 runs 11 residues. Per germline, CDR1 MNHNS and CDR2 SASEGT. The CDR3: CASTSTDTQYF. CDR3 bases: TGTGCCAGTACTAGCACAGATACGCAGTATTTT.

This clone has a single count. The chain recombines TRBV5-1 with TRBJ2-3, with 11 bases that match TRBD2. The germline gives CDR1 SGHRS, CDR2 YFSETQ. V was clipped by 4 bases and J by 14 bases; unmatched bases: 15. The CDR3 consists of 15 residues. CDR3 nucleotides: TGCGCCAGCAGCCTCTATTTAGCGGGGGGGGACTGGTGGTATTTT. Residues: CASSLYLAGGDWWYF.

This clone came up a few times. The V and J genes are TRBV19 and TRBJ2-1, with a tentative D call TRBD1 (6 bases). From germline, CDR1 is LNHDA and CDR2 SQIVND (reference sequence). The V and J ends lost 6 bases and 9 bases respectively, with 15 bases between them. This CDR3 has 13 residues. The CDR3 region has the DNA TGTGCCAGTAGACCCGACAGGATTGGTGAGCAGTTCTTC. Translated, it gives CASRPDRIGEQFF.

The chain is built from TRBV5-8 and TRBJ1-1; D may be TRBD1 (6 bases). V lost 1 base and J 1 base, leaving 20 bases between the germline ends. Germline V gene data show CDR1 as SGHTS and CDR2 as YDEGEE. This CDR3 has 18 residues. The CDR3 nucleotides are TGTGCCAGCAGCTTGTGGTCACAGGGAATCCATGGGAACACTGAAGCTTTCTTT. Translated, it gives CASSLWSQGIHGNTEAFF.

The CDR3 here is CASSLGWQGRNQPQHF. DNA for the CDR3: TGCGCCAGCAGCCTCGGTTGGCAGGGTCGGAATCAGCCCCAGCATTTT. The rearrangement uses TRBV4-1 and TRBJ1-5; possibly TRBD1 for D (5 bases). Trimming removed 4 bases at V and 4 bases at J, with 17 bases between. The CDR3 runs to 16 residues. The germline V gene has CDR1 MGHRA and CDR2 YSYEKL.

CDR3 DNA: TGCGCCAGCAGCCAAGAAGTGTCAGCGAATGCCGGGGAGCTGTTTTTT. Amino acids: CASSQEVSANAGELFF. The chain links TRBV4-1 to TRBJ2-2; no definite D call. The CDR3 totals 16 residues. V lost 0 bases and J lost 6, with 14 bases in between. The germline CDR1 and CDR2 sequences are MGHRA and YSYEKL.